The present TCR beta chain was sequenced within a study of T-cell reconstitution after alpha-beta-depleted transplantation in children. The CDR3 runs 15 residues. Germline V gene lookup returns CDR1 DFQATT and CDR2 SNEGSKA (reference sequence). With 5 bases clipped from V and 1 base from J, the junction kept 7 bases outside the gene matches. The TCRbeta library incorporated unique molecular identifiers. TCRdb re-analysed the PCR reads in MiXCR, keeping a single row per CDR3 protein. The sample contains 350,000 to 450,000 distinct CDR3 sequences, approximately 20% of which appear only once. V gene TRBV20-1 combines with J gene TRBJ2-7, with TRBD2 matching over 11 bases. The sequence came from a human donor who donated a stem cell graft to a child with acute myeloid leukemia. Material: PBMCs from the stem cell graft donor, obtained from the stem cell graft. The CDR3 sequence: CSARRRLAGSYEQYF. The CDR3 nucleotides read TGCAGTGCTCGAAGACGACTAGCGGGATCCTACGAGCAGTACTTC.